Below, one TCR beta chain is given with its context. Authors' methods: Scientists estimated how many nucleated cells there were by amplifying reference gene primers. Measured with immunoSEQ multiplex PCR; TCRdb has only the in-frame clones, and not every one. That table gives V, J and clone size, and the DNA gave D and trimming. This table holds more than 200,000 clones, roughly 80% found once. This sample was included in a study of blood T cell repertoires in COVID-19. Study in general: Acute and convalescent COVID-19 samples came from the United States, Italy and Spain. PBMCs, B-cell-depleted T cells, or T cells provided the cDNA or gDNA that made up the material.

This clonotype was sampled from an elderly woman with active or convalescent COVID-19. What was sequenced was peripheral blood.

DNA for the CDR3: TGTGCCAGCTCACTAGTTGCTAGCTCTGGAAACACCATATATTTT. Translated, it gives CASSLVASSGNTIYF. The chain carries TRBV18 and TRBJ1-3; D gene unclear. V lost 4 bases, J lost 0 bases, and 10 bases lay in between. Per germline, CDR1 KGHSH and CDR2 LQKENI. The CDR3 runs 15 residues.